This record concerns one T cell receptor (beta chain) sequence. What it binds is unknown. Per germline, CDR1 SGHAT and CDR2 FQNNGV. The V gene lost 7 bases and the J gene lost 0 bases, with 19 bases spanning the gap. The CDR3 runs 18 residues. This entry belongs to a study of beta chain features in type 1 diabetes. The overall study: Examination of sorted cells across all samples involved around 98 million cells. Study outcomes and limitations: Across all four CD4+ subsets, people with type 1 diabetes showed modestly shorter TCRB CDR3s. A PCR bias possibly favoring shorter templates would apply equally to patients and controls.

Reverse transcription of all isolated RNA meant that expressed TCRB transcripts were sequenced. Reads averaged approximately 1 million for stem cell-like memory T cell samples. Produced via immunoSEQ multiplex PCR; TCRdb's table is partial and in-frame only. This table has tens of thousands of clones, about 32% appearing once. Sequencing input: stem cell memory CD4+ T cells from blood. The chain is built from TRBV11-2 and TRBJ1-6; the D gene is possibly TRBD1 (5 bases). This receptor was taken from a woman aged 18-35 years in good health. This CDR3 is CASTLTTATGSYNSPLHF. The CDR3, as DNA: TGTGCCAGCACCCTAACGACAGCCACCGGCTCCTATAATTCACCCCTCCACTTT.